This TCR beta chain was identified during a study of beta chain features in type 1 diabetes. At the level of the study: The study examined more than 100,000,000 sorted cells across all samples. Study-wide points: In comparison with healthy donors, patients had naive, central memory and Treg TCRB repertoires that appeared more similar. Shorter TCRB CDR3s, moderately but significantly so, marked every one of the four CD4+ subsets in Type 1 diabetes patients. It was possible that PCR favored shorter templates, equally so in patients and controls.

The V gene lost 4 bases and the J gene lost 6 bases, with 16 bases spanning the gap. Per germline, CDR1 SEHNR and CDR2 FQNEAQ (reference sequence). CDR3 length: 15 amino acids. About this clone: Its antigen is undetermined.

The whole isolated RNA underwent reverse transcription, so sequencing captured expressed TCRB transcripts. Produced via immunoSEQ multiplex PCR; TCRdb's table is partial and in-frame only. There are a few hundred thousand clones in the sample; over 11% occur only once, and around 0.016% lies in the top ten. This chain joins TRBV7-9 and TRBJ2-4; D remains ambiguous. The sequence derives from a man between 25 and 39 years old with type 1 diabetes. The sample was naive CD4+ T cells from blood. CDR3 sequence reads: CASSSPRGVSNIQYF. The CDR3 DNA follows: TGTGCCAGCAGCTCGCCACGAGGTGTATCAAACATTCAGTACTTC.